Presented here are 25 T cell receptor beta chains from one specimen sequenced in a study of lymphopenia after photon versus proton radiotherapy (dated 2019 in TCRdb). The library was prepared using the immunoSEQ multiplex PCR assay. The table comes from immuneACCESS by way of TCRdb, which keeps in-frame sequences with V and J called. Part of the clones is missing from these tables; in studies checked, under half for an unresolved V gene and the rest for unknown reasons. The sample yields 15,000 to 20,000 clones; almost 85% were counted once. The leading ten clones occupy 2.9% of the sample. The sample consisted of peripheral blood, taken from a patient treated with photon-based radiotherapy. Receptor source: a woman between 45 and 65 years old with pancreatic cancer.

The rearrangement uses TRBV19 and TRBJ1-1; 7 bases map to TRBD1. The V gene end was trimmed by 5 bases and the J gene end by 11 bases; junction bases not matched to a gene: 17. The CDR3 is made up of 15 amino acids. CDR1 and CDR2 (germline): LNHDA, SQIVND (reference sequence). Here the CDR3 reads CASSPQQGTNREAFF. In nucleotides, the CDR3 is TGTGCCAGTAGTCCACAACAGGGGACAAATCGCGAGGCTTTCTTT.

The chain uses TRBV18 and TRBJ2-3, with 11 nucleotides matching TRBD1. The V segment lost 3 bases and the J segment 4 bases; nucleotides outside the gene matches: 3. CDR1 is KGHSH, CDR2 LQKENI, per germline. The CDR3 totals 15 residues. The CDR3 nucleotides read TGTGCCAGCTCACCGCGGGACAGGGGGTCAGATACGCAGTATTTT. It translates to CASSPRDRGSDTQYF.

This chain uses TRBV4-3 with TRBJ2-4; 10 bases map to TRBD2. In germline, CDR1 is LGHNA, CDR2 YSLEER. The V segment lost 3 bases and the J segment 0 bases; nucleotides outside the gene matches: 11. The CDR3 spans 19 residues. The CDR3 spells CASSQVLAGEGLAKNIQYF. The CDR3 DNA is TGCGCCAGCAGCCAGGTCCTAGCGGGAGAGGGCCTAGCCAAAAACATTCAGTACTTC.

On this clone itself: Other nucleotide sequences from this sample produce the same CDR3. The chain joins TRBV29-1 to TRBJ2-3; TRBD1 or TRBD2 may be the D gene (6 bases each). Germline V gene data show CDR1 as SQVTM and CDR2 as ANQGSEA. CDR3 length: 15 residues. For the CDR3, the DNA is TGCAGTCCGTTGTGGGGGGCAGGGGCTTTAGATACGCAGTATTTT. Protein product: CSPLWGAGALDTQYF.

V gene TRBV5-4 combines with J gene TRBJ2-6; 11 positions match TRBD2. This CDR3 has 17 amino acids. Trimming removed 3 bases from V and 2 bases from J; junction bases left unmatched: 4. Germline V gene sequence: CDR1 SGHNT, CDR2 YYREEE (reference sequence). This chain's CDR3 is CASSSKLAGAGANVLTF. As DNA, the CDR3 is TGTGCCAGCAGCTCGAAACTAGCGGGGGCTGGGGCCAACGTCCTGACTTTC.

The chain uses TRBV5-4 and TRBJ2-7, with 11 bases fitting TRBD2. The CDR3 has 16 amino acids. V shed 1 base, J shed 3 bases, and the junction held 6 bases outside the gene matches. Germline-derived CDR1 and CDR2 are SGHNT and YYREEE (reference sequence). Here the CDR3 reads CASSLFGTSGGYEQYF. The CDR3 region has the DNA TGTGCCAGCAGCTTGTTTGGGACTAGCGGAGGCTACGAGCAGTACTTC. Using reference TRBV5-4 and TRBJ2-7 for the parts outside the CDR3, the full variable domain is ETGVTQSPTHLIKTRGQQVTLRCSSQSGHNTVSWYQQALGQGPQFIFQYYREEENGRGNFPPRFSGLQFPNYSSELNVNALELDDSALYLCASSLFGTSGGYEQYFGPGTRLTVT.

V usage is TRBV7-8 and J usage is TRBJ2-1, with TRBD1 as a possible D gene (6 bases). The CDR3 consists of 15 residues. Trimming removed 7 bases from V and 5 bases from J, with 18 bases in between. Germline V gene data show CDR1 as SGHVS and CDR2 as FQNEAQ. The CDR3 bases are TGTGCCAGCACCTACAGGGATCAGCCTAACAATGAGCAGTTCTTC. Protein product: CASTYRDQPNNEQFF.

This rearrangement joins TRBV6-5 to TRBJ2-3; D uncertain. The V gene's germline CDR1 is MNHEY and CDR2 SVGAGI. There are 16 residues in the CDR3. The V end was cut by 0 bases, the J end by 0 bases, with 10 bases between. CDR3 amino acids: CASSYSRRGSTDTQYF. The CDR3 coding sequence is TGTGCCAGCAGTTACTCGCGTCGAGGAAGCACAGATACGCAGTATTTT.

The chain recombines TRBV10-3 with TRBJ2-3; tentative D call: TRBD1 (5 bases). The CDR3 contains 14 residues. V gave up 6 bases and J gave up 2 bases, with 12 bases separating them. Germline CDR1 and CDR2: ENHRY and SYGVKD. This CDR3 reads CAISVDSHTDTQYF. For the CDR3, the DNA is TGTGCCATCAGCGTAGACAGTCACACAGATACGCAGTATTTT.

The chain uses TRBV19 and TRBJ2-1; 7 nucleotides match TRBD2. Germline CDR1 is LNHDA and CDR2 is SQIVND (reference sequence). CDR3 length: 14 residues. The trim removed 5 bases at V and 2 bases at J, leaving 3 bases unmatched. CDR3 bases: TGTGCCAGTAGTCACGGGACTACCTACAATGAGCAGTTCTTC. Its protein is CASSHGTTYNEQFF.

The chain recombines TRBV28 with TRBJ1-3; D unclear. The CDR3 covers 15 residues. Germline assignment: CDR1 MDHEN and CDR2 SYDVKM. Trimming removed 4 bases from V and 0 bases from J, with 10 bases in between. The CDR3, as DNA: TGTGCCAGCAGTTCGGGCGGAAGCTCTGGAAACACCATATATTTT. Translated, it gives CASSSGGSSGNTIYF.

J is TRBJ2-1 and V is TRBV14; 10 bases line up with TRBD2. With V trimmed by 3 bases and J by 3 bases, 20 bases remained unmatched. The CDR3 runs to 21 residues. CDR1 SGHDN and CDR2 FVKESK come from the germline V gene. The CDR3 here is CASSHAGRNSGRPAVYNEQFF. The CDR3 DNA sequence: TGTGCCAGCAGCCACGCTGGGAGGAATAGCGGGAGGCCCGCTGTCTACAATGAGCAGTTCTTC.

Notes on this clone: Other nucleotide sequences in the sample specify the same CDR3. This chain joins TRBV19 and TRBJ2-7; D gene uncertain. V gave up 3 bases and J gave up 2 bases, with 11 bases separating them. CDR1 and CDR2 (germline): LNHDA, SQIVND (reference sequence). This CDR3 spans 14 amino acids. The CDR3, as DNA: TGTGCCAGTAGTATCGCGATGGACGCCTACGAGCAGTACTTC. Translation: CASSIAMDAYEQYF. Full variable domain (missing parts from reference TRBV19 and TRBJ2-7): DGGITQSPKYLFRKEGQNVTLSCEQNLNHDAMYWYRQDPGQGLRLIYYSQIVNDFQKGDIAEGYSVSREKKESFPLTVTSAQKNPTAFYLCASSIAMDAYEQYFGPGTRLTVT.

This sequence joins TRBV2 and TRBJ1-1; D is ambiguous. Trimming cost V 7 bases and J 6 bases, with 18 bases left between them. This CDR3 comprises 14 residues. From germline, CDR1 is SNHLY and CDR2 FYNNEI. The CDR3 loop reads CASTSKLFSAEAFF. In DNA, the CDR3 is TGTGCCAGCACCTCCAAGCTTTTCTCGGCTGAAGCTTTCTTT.

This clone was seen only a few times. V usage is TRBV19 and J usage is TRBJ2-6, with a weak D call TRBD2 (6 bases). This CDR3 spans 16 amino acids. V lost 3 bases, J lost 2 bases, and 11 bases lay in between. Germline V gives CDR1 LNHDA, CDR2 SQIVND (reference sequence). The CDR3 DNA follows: TGTGCCAGTAGTATCCAGGGAGGAACTGGGGCCAACGTCCTGACTTTC. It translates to CASSIQGGTGANVLTF.

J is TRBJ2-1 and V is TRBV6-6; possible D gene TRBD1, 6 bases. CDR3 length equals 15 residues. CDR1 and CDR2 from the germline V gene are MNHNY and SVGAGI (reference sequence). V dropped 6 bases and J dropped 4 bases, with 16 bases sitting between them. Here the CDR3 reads CASRLGQSGYNEQFF. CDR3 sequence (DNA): TGTGCCAGCAGACTCGGACAGAGCGGTTACAATGAGCAGTTCTTC.

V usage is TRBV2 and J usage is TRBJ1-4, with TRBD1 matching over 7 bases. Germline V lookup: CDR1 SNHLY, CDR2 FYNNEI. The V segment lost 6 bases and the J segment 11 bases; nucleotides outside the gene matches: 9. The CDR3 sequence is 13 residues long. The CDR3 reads CASRDRQGSKLFF. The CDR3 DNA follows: TGTGCCAGCAGAGACAGACAGGGATCGAAACTGTTTTTT.

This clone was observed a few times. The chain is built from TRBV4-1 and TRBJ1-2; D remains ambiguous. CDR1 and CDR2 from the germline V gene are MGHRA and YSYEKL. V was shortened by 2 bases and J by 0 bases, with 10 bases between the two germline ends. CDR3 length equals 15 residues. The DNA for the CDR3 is TGCGCCAGCAGCCAACAAGACACCGCTAACTATGGCTACACCTTC. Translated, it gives CASSQQDTANYGYTF.

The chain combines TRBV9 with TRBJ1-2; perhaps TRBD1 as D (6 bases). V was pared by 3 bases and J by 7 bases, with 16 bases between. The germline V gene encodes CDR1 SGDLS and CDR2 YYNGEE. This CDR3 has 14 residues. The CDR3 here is CASSDKTGGGGYTF. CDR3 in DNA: TGTGCCAGCAGCGATAAAACCGGGGGCGGTGGCTACACCTTC.

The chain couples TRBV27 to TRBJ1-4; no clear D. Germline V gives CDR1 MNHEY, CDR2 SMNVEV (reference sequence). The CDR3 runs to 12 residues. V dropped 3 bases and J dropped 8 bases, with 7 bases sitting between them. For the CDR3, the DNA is TGTGCCAGCAGTTTCAATGGGGAAAAACTGTTTTTT. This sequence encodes CASSFNGEKLFF.

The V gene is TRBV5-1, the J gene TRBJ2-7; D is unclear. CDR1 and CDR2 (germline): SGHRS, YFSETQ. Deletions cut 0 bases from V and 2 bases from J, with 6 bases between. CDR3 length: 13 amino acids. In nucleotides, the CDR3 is TGCGCCAGCAGCTTGGGCCGTACCTACGAGCAGTACTTC. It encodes CASSLGRTYEQYF.

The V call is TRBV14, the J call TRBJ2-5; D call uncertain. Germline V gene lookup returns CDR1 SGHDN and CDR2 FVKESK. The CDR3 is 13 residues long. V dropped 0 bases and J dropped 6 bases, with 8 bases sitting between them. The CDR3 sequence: CASSQDLYQTQYF. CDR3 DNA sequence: TGTGCCAGCAGCCAAGATCTGTACCAGACCCAGTACTTC. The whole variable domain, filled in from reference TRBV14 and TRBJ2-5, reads EAGVTQFPSHSVIEKGQTVTLRCDPISGHDNLYWYRRVMGKEIKFLLHFVKESKQDESGMPNNRFLAERTGGTYSTLKVQPAELEDSGVYFCASSQDLYQTQYFGPGTRLLVL.

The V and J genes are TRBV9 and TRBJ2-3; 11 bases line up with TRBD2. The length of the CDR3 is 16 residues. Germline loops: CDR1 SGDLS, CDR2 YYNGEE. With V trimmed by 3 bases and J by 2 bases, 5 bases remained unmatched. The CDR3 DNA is TGTGCCAGCAGCGCTACTAGCGGGGGATACACAGATACGCAGTATTTT. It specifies CASSATSGGYTDTQYF.

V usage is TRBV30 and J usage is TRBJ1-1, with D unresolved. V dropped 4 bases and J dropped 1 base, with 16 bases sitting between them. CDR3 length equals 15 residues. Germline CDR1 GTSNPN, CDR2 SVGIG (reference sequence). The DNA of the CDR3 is TGTGCCTGGAAATCGATCGGAGAGGGGAACACTGAAGCTTTCTTT. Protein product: CAWKSIGEGNTEAFF.

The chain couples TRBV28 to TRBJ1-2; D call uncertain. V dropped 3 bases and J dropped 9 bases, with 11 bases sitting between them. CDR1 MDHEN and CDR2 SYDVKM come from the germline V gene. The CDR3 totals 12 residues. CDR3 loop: CASSFRETRYTF. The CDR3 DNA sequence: TGTGCCAGCAGTTTCCGGGAGACGCGCTACACCTTC.